These T cell receptor beta chains were read from a single sample in a study of blood T cell repertoires in COVID-19. Using immunoSEQ multiplex PCR, the repertoire was profiled, and TCRdb retains in-frame clones only, with some absent. The sample has 100,000 or so clones; 78% are singletons. The sequencing input was peripheral blood. These receptors all stem from a man between 60 and 75 years old with active or convalescent COVID-19. Each CDR3 is given with its conserved first and last residue. D genes are given only for firm matches. Rows may omit the clone size; those that give it use once, few, many or a size class.

v_call	j_call	d_call	clone_size	cdr3_aa	cdr3_nt
TRBV5-1	TRBJ2-7	-	-	CASSLASGGLSREQYF	TGCGCCAGCAGCTTGGCCAGTGGTGGCTTGTCGAGGGAGCAGTACTTC
TRBV5-5	TRBJ2-5	-	-	CASSLGGSEETQYF	TGTGCCAGCAGCTTGGGTGGCAGCGAAGAGACCCAGTACTTC
TRBV4-1	TRBJ1-2	-	-	CASSQVGEIIRGYTF	TGCGCCAGCAGCCAAGTCGGGGAAATAATCCGAGGCTACACCTTC
TRBV19	TRBJ2-3	-	-	CASSLGSSTDTQYF	TGTGCCAGTAGTCTAGGCAGTAGCACAGATACGCAGTATTTT
TRBV19	TRBJ2-7	TRBD1	-	CASSYHSGTGDEQYF	TGTGCCAGTAGTTATCATTCCGGGACAGGGGACGAGCAGTACTTC
TRBV7-8	TRBJ2-1	-	-	CASSREIARYNEQFF	TGTGCCAGCAGCCGAGAAATAGCGCGGTACAATGAGCAGTTCTTC
TRBV27	TRBJ2-3	-	-	CASSSSPGHETSTDTQYF	TGTGCCAGCAGTTCTAGTCCGGGACACGAAACAAGCACAGATACGCAGTATTTT
TRBV7-9	TRBJ1-4	TRBD1	-	CASSSPGQGRSTNEKLFF	TGTGCCAGCAGCTCCCCCGGACAGGGGAGAAGTACTAATGAAAAACTGTTTTTT
TRBV12-3/TRBV12-4	TRBJ1-3	-	-	CASTVYSGNTIYF	TGTGCCAGCACCGTCTACTCTGGAAACACCATATATTTT
TRBV5-6	TRBJ2-3	TRBD2	-	CASAPGLAGFGGTDTQYF	TGTGCCAGCGCACCGGGACTAGCGGGGTTCGGGGGGACAGATACGCAGTATTTT
TRBV6-5	TRBJ2-1	-	-	CASSLASQGRVEQFF	TGTGCCAGCAGTCTAGCCTCACAGGGTAGGGTTGAGCAGTTCTTC
TRBV9	TRBJ2-5	-	-	CASSVGSGIETQYF	TGTGCCAGCAGCGTAGGGAGCGGCATAGAGACCCAGTACTTC
TRBV7-9	TRBJ1-5	-	-	CASSLRGAGVDQPQHF	TGTGCCAGCAGCTTAAGAGGGGCAGGGGTCGATCAGCCCCAGCATTTT
TRBV5-8	TRBJ1-5	-	-	CASSLGDGSSNQPQHF	TGTGCCAGCAGTCTTGGAGACGGCTCTAGCAATCAGCCCCAGCATTTT
TRBV10-3	TRBJ1-1	-	-	CAISGAGYTEAFF	TGTGCCATCAGTGGGGCGGGGTACACTGAAGCTTTCTTT
TRBV9	TRBJ1-5	-	-	CASSVGTVNQPQHF	TGTGCCAGCAGCGTAGGGACAGTCAATCAGCCCCAGCATTTT
TRBV27	TRBJ2-1	TRBD2	-	CASSPPTGLAGVINEQFF	TGTGCCAGCAGTCCACCCACCGGACTAGCGGGAGTGATCAATGAGCAGTTCTTC
TRBV11-2	TRBJ2-5	TRBD1	-	CASSWDRGFQETQYF	TGTGCCAGCAGCTGGGACAGGGGCTTCCAAGAGACCCAGTACTTC
TRBV6-4	TRBJ1-1	-	-	CAAVAAIRGLNTEAFF	TGTGCTGCTGTGGCAGCCATACGGGGGTTGAACACTGAAGCTTTCTTT
TRBV6-2/TRBV6-3	TRBJ1-1	-	-	CASSYEQGRYDTEAFF	TGTGCCAGCAGTTACGAGCAGGGCAGATATGACACTGAAGCTTTCTTT
TRBV5-1	TRBJ1-2	-	many	CASSLARGADGYTF	TGCGCCAGCAGCTTGGCCAGGGGCGCAGATGGCTACACCTTC
TRBV2	TRBJ1-5	-	-	CASSIDWNQPQHF	TGTGCCAGCAGCATTGACTGGAATCAGCCCCAGCATTTT
TRBV20-1	TRBJ1-2	-	-	CSATSYGYTF	TGCAGTGCTACCAGCTATGGCTACACCTTC
TRBV28	TRBJ2-7	TRBD2	-	CASSSGTSGRREQYF	TGTGCCAGCAGTTCCGGGACTAGCGGGAGAAGAGAGCAGTACTTC
TRBV4-1	TRBJ1-5	-	-	CASSQDPVYSNQPQHF	TGCGCCAGCAGCCAAGATCCGGTTTATAGCAATCAGCCCCAGCATTTT
TRBV27	TRBJ1-5	-	many	CASRGHGNQPQHF	TGTGCCAGCAGGGGACACGGCAATCAGCCCCAGCATTTT
TRBV6-5	TRBJ1-5	-	once	CASSYSWTADQPQHF	TGTGCCAGCAGTTACTCGTGGACTGCCGATCAGCCCCAGCATTTT
TRBV15	TRBJ2-1	TRBD2	-	CATSRDPQTSGRSNEQFF	TGTGCCACCAGCAGAGACCCCCAAACTAGCGGGAGGTCTAATGAGCAGTTCTTC
TRBV5-1	TRBJ2-1	TRBD2	-	CASSSVAGVYNEQFF	TGCGCCAGCAGCTCTGTAGCGGGAGTCTACAATGAGCAGTTCTTC
TRBV6-5	TRBJ2-7	-	-	CATRDSPYEQYF	TGTGCCACCCGGGACTCCCCCTACGAGCAGTACTTC
TRBV5-8	TRBJ1-3	-	-	CASSRGSSGNTIYF	TGTGCCAGCAGCCGCGGCAGCTCTGGAAACACCATATATTTT
TRBV6-5	TRBJ2-3	TRBD1	-	CASSYGTGGSTDTQYF	TGTGCCAGCAGTTATGGGACAGGGGGGAGCACAGATACGCAGTATTTT
TRBV6-1	TRBJ2-3	TRBD2	-	CASSERLAGGPDTQYF	TGTGCCAGCAGTGAACGGCTAGCGGGAGGGCCAGATACGCAGTATTTT
TRBV3-1/TRBV3-2	TRBJ1-4	-	-	CASSQHSRNEKLFF	TGTGCCAGCAGCCAGCACAGCAGAAATGAAAAACTGTTTTTT
TRBV7-8	TRBJ1-2	TRBD1	-	CASSLAQGAYGYTF	TGTGCCAGCAGCTTAGCCCAGGGGGCCTATGGCTACACCTTC
TRBV4-3	TRBJ2-3	-	once	CASSQDVGRGSTDTQYF	TGCGCCAGCAGCCAAGACGTCGGAAGGGGTAGCACAGATACGCAGTATTTT
TRBV25-1	TRBJ2-3	TRBD2	few	CASRPTSGSRAHTDTQYF	TGTGCCAGCAGACCAACTAGCGGGAGCCGGGCACACACAGATACGCAGTATTTT
TRBV4-1	TRBJ2-5	TRBD2	-	CASSQVVVAGHQETQYF	TGCGCCAGCAGCCAAGTTGTTGTAGCGGGCCACCAAGAGACCCAGTACTTC
TRBV23-1	TRBJ1-6	-	-	CASSQCKVGSSPLHF	TGCGCCAGCAGTCAATGCAAGGTTGGGAGTTCACCCCTCCACTTT
TRBV27	TRBJ1-2	TRBD1	once	CASSPRQGSGYTF	TGTGCCAGCAGTCCCCGACAGGGGTCTGGCTACACCTTC
TRBV12-3/TRBV12-4	TRBJ1-2	-	-	CASRRQGSGYTF	TGTGCCAGCAGGAGGCAGGGGTCTGGCTACACCTTC
TRBV28	TRBJ1-5	-	-	CASIRRAGQPQHF	TGTGCCAGCATTCGCAGGGCTGGTCAGCCCCAGCATTTT
TRBV5-5	TRBJ1-1	TRBD1	once	CASSFLDRRTEAFF	TGTGCCAGCAGCTTTTTGGACAGGAGGACTGAAGCTTTCTTT
TRBV3-1/TRBV3-2	TRBJ2-3	TRBD2	-	CASSQLAGVDKDTQYF	TGTGCCAGCAGCCAACTAGCGGGAGTAGATAAAGATACGCAGTATTTT
TRBV9	TRBJ2-7	TRBD2	-	CASSAGGPYEQYF	TGTGCCAGCAGCGCGGGAGGGCCCTACGAGCAGTACTTC
TRBV20-1	TRBJ1-1	-	-	CSASWSSDRNTEAFF	TGCAGTGCTAGTTGGTCTTCGGACAGGAACACTGAAGCTTTCTTT
TRBV19	TRBJ2-2	-	-	CASSIRLERGTGELFF	TGTGCCAGTAGTATAAGATTGGAGAGGGGGACCGGGGAGCTGTTTTTT